This paragraph reports one T cell receptor (beta chain). Its antigen remains unknown. Time point meaning: baseline, week 1 (first vaccination visit). Documented treatment: pre-vaccination baseline after standard-of-care therapy. This sample was included in a study of a mutant IDH1 vaccine in newly diagnosed glioma. Study-wide context: Among treated patients, about 62% were male and roughly 38% female, and mean age was approximately 40 years.

Produced via immunoSEQ multiplex PCR; TCRdb's table is partial and in-frame only. The sample contains around 16,000 clones, roughly 95% of which appear only once. The germline gives CDR1 SGHRS, CDR2 YFSETQ. The CDR3 contains 13 residues. Trimming pared 3 bases from V and 8 bases from J, leaving 12 bases between. Study-wide findings and caveats: Detectable vaccine-induced immune responses arose in around 93% of patients.

The V gene is TRBV5-1, the J gene TRBJ2-1; D may be TRBD1 or TRBD2 (6 bases each). The sequencing here drew on peripheral blood mononuclear cells (PBMCs), taken from a glioma patient treated with radiotherapy, temozolomide or both. The sequence was obtained from a woman under 30 with glioma. Some clones in this sample may be carry-over from other donors' samples. The CDR3 DNA follows: TGCGCCAGCAGCTCCGCAGGGGACTATGAGCAGTTCTTC. Its protein product is CASSSAGDYEQFF.